These 26 T cell receptor beta chains originate from one sample sequenced in a study of a mutant IDH1 vaccine in newly diagnosed glioma. Profiled with immunoSEQ multiplex PCR; TCRdb holds only in-frame clones, not every one. The top ten hold around 3% of the sample, which has under 80,000 clones, 86% seen once. Time point noted: baseline, week 1 (first vaccination visit). Sample treatment: pre-vaccination baseline after standard-of-care therapy. The sample was PBMCs, taken from a glioma patient treated with radiotherapy, temozolomide or both. The receptors derive from a man younger than 45 with glioma.

This clone appeared a few times. The chain recombines TRBV7-9 with TRBJ1-2; 9 nucleotides agree with TRBD1. Germline CDR1 and CDR2: SEHNR and FQNEAQ (reference sequence). The J segment lost 7 bases and the V segment lost 3 bases, leaving 6 bases of the junction unmatched. This CDR3 has 14 amino acids. This chain's CDR3 is CASSFGTGSGGYTF. CDR3 sequence (DNA): TGTGCCAGCAGCTTCGGGACAGGGAGCGGTGGCTACACCTTC.

The chain employs TRBV5-6 and TRBJ2-7; tentatively, D is TRBD2 (5 bases). V was pared by 0 bases and J by 6 bases, with 16 bases between. The germline V gene has CDR1 SGHDT and CDR2 YYEEEE. This CDR3 region has 15 residues. CDR3: CASSLDPRAGVEQYF. The CDR3 DNA reads as TGTGCCAGCAGCTTGGACCCAAGAGCCGGGGTCGAGCAGTACTTC.

This clone was picked up one time. The chain employs TRBV10-1 and TRBJ2-1, with a tentative D call TRBD2 (5 bases). CDR1 WNHNN and CDR2 SYGVQD come from the germline V gene (reference sequence). V was trimmed by 4 bases and J by 6 bases, leaving 13 bases between them. There are 14 residues in the CDR3. The CDR3 DNA sequence: TGCGCCAGCAGTGGTTCCGGGAAGGGCAATGAGCAGTTCTTC. It encodes CASSGSGKGNEQFF.

This clone was observed a few times. The CDR3 nucleotides read TGTGCCAGCACTAGACTCACCTACGAGCAGTACTTC. Its translation: CASTRLTYEQYF. J is TRBJ2-7 and V is TRBV2, with D unresolved. The CDR3 runs 12 residues. CDR1 is SNHLY, CDR2 FYNNEI, per germline. V was trimmed by 7 bases and J by 2 bases, leaving 9 bases between them.

The CDR3 here is CASSSGQGVKVNTEAFF. The CDR3 DNA sequence: TGTGCCAGCAGCTCTGGACAGGGGGTTAAAGTGAACACTGAAGCTTTCTTT. The genes are TRBV7-8 and TRBJ1-1; 10 positions match TRBD1. V lost 4 bases, J lost 0 bases, and 8 bases stayed unmatched. Germline values: CDR1 SGHVS, CDR2 FQNEAQ. The CDR3 has 17 amino acids.

This chain links TRBV5-4 with TRBJ1-1; D may be TRBD1 (5 bases). CDR1 is SGHNT, CDR2 YYREEE, per germline (reference sequence). The CDR3 has 17 amino acids. Trimming left V 4 bases short and J 4 bases short, with 23 bases between. The CDR3 region is CASSQDHRQGGSTEAFF. CDR3 nucleotides: TGTGCCAGCAGCCAAGATCATCGTCAGGGCGGGAGCACTGAAGCTTTCTTT.

This chain uses TRBV19 with TRBJ2-5; no clear D. The CDR3 is 13 residues long. V was pared by 3 bases and J by 5 bases, with 10 bases between. CDR1 and CDR2 from the germline V gene are LNHDA and SQIVND (reference sequence). CDR3 amino acids: CASSMRRIETQYF. In DNA, the CDR3 is TGTGCCAGTAGTATGCGCAGGATTGAGACCCAGTACTTC.

This clone appeared a few times. The chain carries TRBV19 and TRBJ2-7; a possible D gene is TRBD2 (7 bases). CDR1 LNHDA and CDR2 SQIVND come from the germline V gene (reference sequence). CDR3 length equals 16 residues. V dropped 5 bases and J dropped 0 bases, with 17 bases sitting between them. This CDR3 reads CASSDPGGRSSYEQYF. CDR3 in DNA: TGTGCCAGTAGTGATCCGGGGGGCCGAAGCTCCTACGAGCAGTACTTC.

The V and J genes are TRBV6-4 and TRBJ2-7; D unclear. The CDR3 is made up of 15 amino acids. The germline V gene encodes CDR1 MRHNA and CDR2 SNTAGT. V was clipped by 0 bases and J by 8 bases, with 17 bases between them. The CDR3 DNA reads TGTGCCAGCAGTGACTCTCGCAAGACAATACGACAGCAGTACTTC. This translates into CASSDSRKTIRQQYF.

In this sample, this clone turned up a few times. The chain links TRBV4-2 to TRBJ1-1; 7 bases align to TRBD1. Germline V gene lookup returns CDR1 LGHNA and CDR2 YNFKEQ. CDR3 length: 15 residues. The junction had 11 bases not matched to a gene; V was cut back by 6 bases and J by 4 bases. The CDR3 is CASSRVDRDGTEAFF. DNA of the CDR3: TGTGCCAGCAGTCGAGTTGACAGGGACGGCACTGAAGCTTTCTTT.

This chain connects TRBV5-4 to TRBJ2-1, with D hard to call. V dropped 0 bases and J dropped 8 bases, with 6 bases sitting between them. The CDR3 is 12 amino acids. CDR1 and CDR2 (germline): SGHNT, YYREEE (reference sequence). The CDR3, as DNA: TGTGCCAGCAGCTTGGGAAACGATGAGCAGTTCTTC. Residues: CASSLGNDEQFF.

This clone was seen more than once but under ten times. The chain has TRBV18 and TRBJ1-1; D not certain. V lost 4 bases and J 1 base, leaving 7 bases between the germline ends. There are 13 residues in the CDR3. Germline V gene lookup returns CDR1 KGHSH and CDR2 LQKENI. In nucleotides, the CDR3 is TGTGCCAGCTCACTTGCGCGGAACACTGAAGCTTTCTTT. Protein sequence: CASSLARNTEAFF.

The V and J genes are TRBV27 and TRBJ2-1; D might be TRBD1 (6 bases). CDR1 is MNHEY and CDR2 is SMNVEV in the germline V gene (reference sequence). The CDR3 is made up of 15 amino acids. Trimming took off 8 bases at V and 1 base at J, with 15 bases between the two ends. CDR3 nucleotide sequence: TGTGCCAGCTCCCCCGGGACACCGTCCTACAATGAGCAGTTCTTC. Translated, it gives CASSPGTPSYNEQFF.

This clone was detected once. The chain has TRBV2 and TRBJ1-4, with a weak D call TRBD1 (5 bases). This CDR3 region has 12 residues. The V gene's germline CDR1 is SNHLY and CDR2 FYNNEI. V was trimmed by 11 bases and J by 6 bases, leaving 13 bases between them. The CDR3 DNA follows: TGTGCCGGCGGGGGGACCGATGAAAAACTGTTTTTT. It encodes CAGGGTDEKLFF.

The CDR3 here is CASGEGSGANVLTF. CDR3 nucleotides: TGTGCCAGTGGTGAGGGGTCTGGGGCCAACGTCCTGACTTTC. This sequence joins TRBV19 and TRBJ2-6; D may be TRBD1 or TRBD2 (5 bases each). The length of the CDR3 is 14 residues. Germline lookup yields CDR1 LNHDA and CDR2 SQIVND (reference sequence). The V end was cut by 8 bases, the J end by 1 base, with 9 bases between.

The gene calls are TRBV28 and TRBJ2-1; D is ambiguous. CDR3 length: 16 residues. Germline lookup yields CDR1 MDHEN and CDR2 SYDVKM. V was pared by 0 bases and J by 1 base, with 10 bases between. The CDR3 sequence is CASSLWPSSSYNEQFF. CDR3 bases: TGTGCCAGCAGTTTATGGCCTTCATCTTCCTACAATGAGCAGTTCTTC.

This rearrangement joins TRBV2 to TRBJ2-2; 9 nucleotides line up with TRBD1. Germline CDR1 SNHLY, CDR2 FYNNEI. The J segment lost 5 bases and the V segment lost 6 bases, leaving 4 bases of the junction unmatched. The CDR3 contains 14 residues. CDR3 loop: CASRATGGTGELFF. The CDR3 coding sequence is TGTGCCAGCAGAGCGACAGGGGGGACCGGGGAGCTGTTTTTT.

This chain connects TRBV7-9 to TRBJ1-6; D perhaps matches TRBD1 (5 bases). The ends were cut back, 6 bases at V and 9 bases at J, with 12 bases in the middle. The CDR3 extends over 13 amino acids. The germline CDR1 and CDR2 sequences are SEHNR and FQNEAQ (reference sequence). Written as DNA, the CDR3 is TGTGCCAGCAGTCCTCCCACAGGTTCACCCCTCCACTTT. Its protein product is CASSPPTGSPLHF.

The chain recombines TRBV27 with TRBJ1-5; D might be TRBD1 (5 bases). The CDR3 contains 14 residues. Between the trimmed V and J ends, which lost 3 bases and 4 bases, there was a span of 10 bases. The germline V gene has CDR1 MNHEY and CDR2 SMNVEV (reference sequence). CDR3 sequence reads: CASSLGGRNQPQHF. The DNA for the CDR3 is TGTGCCAGCAGTTTGGGGGGACGAAATCAGCCCCAGCATTTT.

This clone has just one count. The chain joins TRBV11-2 to TRBJ2-5, with D tentatively TRBD2 (6 bases). Trimming cost V 1 base and J 0 bases, with 18 bases left between them. Germline V gene lookup returns CDR1 SGHAT and CDR2 FQNNGV. The CDR3 is 18 residues long. The CDR3 sequence is CASSLGRGPGVHQETQYF. The DNA for the CDR3 is TGTGCCAGCAGCTTAGGGAGGGGCCCGGGCGTCCACCAAGAGACCCAGTACTTC. Combining the CDR3 with reference TRBV11-2 and TRBJ2-5 gives the whole variable domain EAGVAQSPRYKIIEKRQSVAFWCNPISGHATLYWYQQILGQGPKLLIQFQNNGVVDDSQLPKDRFSAERLKGVDSTLKIQPAKLEDSAVYLCASSLGRGPGVHQETQYFGPGTRLLVL.

The rearrangement uses TRBV7-6 and TRBJ1-1; 9 bases are shared with TRBD1. V lost 5 bases and J lost 4; bases outside the gene matches: 2. The CDR3 is 13 amino acids. Germline-derived CDR1 and CDR2 are SGHVS and FNYEAQ. For the CDR3, the DNA is TGTGCCAGCAGCGCGACAGGGGGCACTGAAGCTTTCTTT. Protein: CASSATGGTEAFF.

The V call is TRBV5-4, the J call TRBJ2-7, with a possible D match to TRBD2 (5 bases). Germline lookup yields CDR1 SGHNT and CDR2 YYREEE (reference sequence). Trimming pared 7 bases from V and 0 bases from J, leaving 11 bases between. This CDR3 comprises 13 residues. CDR3 in DNA: TGTGCCAGCCGGAAAGGGAGCTCCTACGAGCAGTACTTC. It codes for CASRKGSSYEQYF.

V and J are TRBV15 and TRBJ1-5, with unresolved D. This CDR3 contains 15 residues. From germline, CDR1 is LNHNV and CDR2 YYDKDF (reference sequence). The V end was cut by 5 bases, the J end by 0 bases, with 11 bases between. The CDR3 here is CATSPGVGSNQPQHF. The CDR3 DNA reads TGTGCCACCAGCCCTGGGGTCGGTAGCAATCAGCCCCAGCATTTT.

This clone was counted only a few times. The CDR3 DNA follows: TGCGCCAGCAGCTTGATACAGGGGAAGGATTCACCCCTCCACTTT. This translates into CASSLIQGKDSPLHF. This rearrangement joins TRBV5-1 to TRBJ1-6; 7 nucleotides match TRBD1. This CDR3 has 15 residues. Losses at the gene ends were 1 base for V and 8 bases for J; bases not matched to a gene: 6. CDR1 and CDR2 (germline): SGHRS, YFSETQ.

To note about this clone: Germline is not matched at one junction end, which may reflect a read error. The genes are TRBV4-2 and TRBJ1-2; D is undetermined. CDR1 is LGHNA and CDR2 is YNFKEQ in the germline V gene. The CDR3 sequence is 13 residues long. The CDR3 here is CAGSRREDYGYTF. The CDR3 DNA follows: TGTGCCGGCAGCCGTCGGGAAGACTATGGCTACACCTTC.

The genes are TRBV14 and TRBJ2-3, with unresolved D. Germline loops: CDR1 SGHDN, CDR2 FVKESK. V gave up 10 bases and J gave up 3 bases, with 5 bases separating them. The CDR3 sequence is 10 residues long. The DNA of the CDR3 is TGTGCCACACAAACAGATACGCAGTATTTT. It codes for CATQTDTQYF.